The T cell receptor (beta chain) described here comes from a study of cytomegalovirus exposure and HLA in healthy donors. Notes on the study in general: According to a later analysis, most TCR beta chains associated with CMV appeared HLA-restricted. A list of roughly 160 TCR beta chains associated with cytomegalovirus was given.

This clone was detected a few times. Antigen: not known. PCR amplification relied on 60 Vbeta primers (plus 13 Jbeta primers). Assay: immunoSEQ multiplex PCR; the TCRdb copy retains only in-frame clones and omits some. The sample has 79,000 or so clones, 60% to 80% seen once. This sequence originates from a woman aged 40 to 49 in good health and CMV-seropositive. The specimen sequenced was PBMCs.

The CDR3 DNA reads as TGTGCCTGGGTGGTAGGGGGGAGGGCCAATGAGCAGTTCTTC. Its translation: CAWVVGGRANEQFF. The chain links TRBV30 to TRBJ2-1; the D gene is possibly TRBD2 (7 bases). With 5 bases removed from V and 6 bases from J, the gap between germline ends came to 17 bases. The CDR3 spans 14 residues. Germline V gene data show CDR1 as GTSNPN and CDR2 as SVGIG (reference sequence).